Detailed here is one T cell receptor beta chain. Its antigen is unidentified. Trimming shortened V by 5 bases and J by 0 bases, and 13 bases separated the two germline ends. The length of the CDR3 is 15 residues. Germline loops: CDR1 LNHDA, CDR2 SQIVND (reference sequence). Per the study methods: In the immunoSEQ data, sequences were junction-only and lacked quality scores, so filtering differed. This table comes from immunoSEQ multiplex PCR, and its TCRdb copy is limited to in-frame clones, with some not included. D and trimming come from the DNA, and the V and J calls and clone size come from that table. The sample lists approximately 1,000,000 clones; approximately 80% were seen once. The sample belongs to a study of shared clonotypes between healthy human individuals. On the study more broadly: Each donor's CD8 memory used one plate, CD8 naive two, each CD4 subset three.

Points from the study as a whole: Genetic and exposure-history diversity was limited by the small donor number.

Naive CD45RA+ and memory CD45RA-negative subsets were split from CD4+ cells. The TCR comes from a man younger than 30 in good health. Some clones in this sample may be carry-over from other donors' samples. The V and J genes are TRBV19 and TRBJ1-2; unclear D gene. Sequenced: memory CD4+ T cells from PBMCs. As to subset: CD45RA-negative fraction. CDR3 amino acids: CASSPYGQSNYGYTF. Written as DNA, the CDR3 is TGTGCCAGTAGTCCGTACGGGCAGTCTAACTATGGCTACACCTTC.